The 10 T cell receptor beta chains below all came from one sample that was sequenced in a study of blood T cells in healthy people across ages. Alongside a J-beta primer mix, a sample-barcoded 5' primer served in a second PCR lasting about 7 to 12 cycles. TCRdb used MiXCR to reprocess the 5' RACE reads, holding one entry per CDR3 protein. The sample consists of about 970,000 distinct CDR3 sequences, 45% to 60% of them appearing once. Sequenced sample: blood. The receptors here all came from a woman in her sixties in good health.

In its sample, this clonotype was seen a few times. The chain has TRBV29-1 and TRBJ2-3, with D perhaps given as TRBD1 or TRBD2 (5 bases each). The germline V gene encodes CDR1 SQVTM and CDR2 ANQGSEA. V was clipped by 3 bases and J by 2 bases, with 9 bases between them. This CDR3 is built from 13 residues. This CDR3 reads CSVEGENTDTQYF. The CDR3 nucleotides are TGCAGCGTTGAGGGGGAGAACACAGATACGCAGTATTTT.

The chain has TRBV28 and TRBJ2-5; no reliable D call. The CDR3 is 11 amino acids. Germline values: CDR1 MDHEN, CDR2 SYDVKM. Trimming removed 11 bases from V and 3 bases from J, with 10 bases in between. The CDR3 is CAASGEETQYF. The CDR3 DNA sequence: TGTGCCGCGTCCGGAGAAGAGACCCAGTACTTC. Based on the CDR3 plus reference TRBV28 and TRBJ2-5, the full variable domain is DVKVTQSSRYLVKRTGEKVFLECVQDMDHENMFWYRQDPGLGLRLIYFSYDVKMKEKGDIPEGYSVSREKKERFSLILESASTNQTSMYLCAASGEETQYFGPGTRLLVL.

The chain employs TRBV24-1 and TRBJ1-2, with D perhaps matching TRBD1 (6 bases). CDR3 length: 16 amino acids. Germline V CDR1 and CDR2: KGHDR, SFDVKD. Trimming removed 2 bases at V and 3 bases at J, with 15 bases between. The CDR3 nucleotides read TGTGCCACCAGTGATTCTACAGGGTTTAATCACTATGGCTACACCTTC. This sequence encodes CATSDSTGFNHYGYTF.

This clonotype was picked up a small number of times. The chain joins TRBV7-6 to TRBJ2-7, with D possibly matching TRBD1 (6 bases). The CDR3 length is 16 residues. The V end lost 1 base, the J end lost 3 bases, and 16 bases lay between the germline ends. CDR1 is SGHVS, CDR2 FNYEAQ, per germline. The CDR3 DNA reads TGTGCCAGCAGCTTAGAGGGGGAAGGGAGCTTCTACGAGCAGTACTTC. Translated, it gives CASSLEGEGSFYEQYF.

V is TRBV7-2 and J is TRBJ2-1, with unresolved D. This CDR3 region has 12 residues. Germline lookup yields CDR1 SGHTA and CDR2 FQGNSA. The V and J ends lost 4 bases and 5 bases respectively, with 6 bases between them. CDR3 DNA sequence: TGTGCCAGCAGCTCGGCCGACAATGAGCAGTTCTTC. Translated: CASSSADNEQFF.

This clonotype was counted only a few times. The rearrangement links TRBV7-9 to TRBJ1-5; D is possibly TRBD1 (5 bases). With 5 bases removed from V and 4 bases from J, the gap between germline ends came to 18 bases. Germline V lookup: CDR1 SEHNR, CDR2 FQNEAQ (reference sequence). The CDR3 has 16 amino acids. The CDR3 DNA reads TGTGCCAGCAGCCCGACCGGTCCGACAGCAAATCAGCCCCAGCATTTT. Translation: CASSPTGPTANQPQHF.

J is TRBJ2-1 and V is TRBV4-2; TRBD1 matches 9 bases. The V gene's germline CDR1 is LGHNA and CDR2 YNFKEQ. The CDR3 has 15 amino acids. V was clipped by 1 base and J by 8 bases; unmatched bases: 6. As DNA, the CDR3 is TGTGCCAGCAGCCAAGTAGGGACAGGGAGCGATGAGCAGTTCTTC. This encodes CASSQVGTGSDEQFF.

In this sample, this clonotype turned up many times. This chain joins TRBV4-1 and TRBJ2-7; D gene uncertain. Germline CDR1 is MGHRA and CDR2 is YSYEKL. Trimming removed 1 base at V and 6 bases at J, with 7 bases between. The CDR3 runs 12 residues. CDR3 region: CASSQAIGEQYF. CDR3 coding DNA: TGCGCCAGCAGCCAAGCCATCGGCGAGCAGTACTTC.

This clonotype was counted between two and nine times. J is TRBJ2-1 and V is TRBV28, with TRBD1 matching 7 bases. The CDR3 length is 16 residues. Germline V gene data show CDR1 as MDHEN and CDR2 as SYDVKM. V lost 7 bases and J lost 3; bases outside the gene matches: 12. The CDR3 protein is CASNSGSRGLYNEQFF. CDR3 DNA: TGTGCCAGCAACTCAGGGTCAAGGGGGCTCTACAATGAGCAGTTCTTC.

J is TRBJ2-1 and V is TRBV15; unclear D gene. The V gene lost 3 bases and the J gene lost 7 bases, with 16 bases spanning the gap. This CDR3 region has 15 residues. The V gene's germline CDR1 is LNHNV and CDR2 YYDKDF (reference sequence). The CDR3 here is CATSRDLDFLNEQFF. CDR3 in DNA: TGTGCCACCAGCAGGGACCTCGACTTTTTAAATGAGCAGTTCTTC.